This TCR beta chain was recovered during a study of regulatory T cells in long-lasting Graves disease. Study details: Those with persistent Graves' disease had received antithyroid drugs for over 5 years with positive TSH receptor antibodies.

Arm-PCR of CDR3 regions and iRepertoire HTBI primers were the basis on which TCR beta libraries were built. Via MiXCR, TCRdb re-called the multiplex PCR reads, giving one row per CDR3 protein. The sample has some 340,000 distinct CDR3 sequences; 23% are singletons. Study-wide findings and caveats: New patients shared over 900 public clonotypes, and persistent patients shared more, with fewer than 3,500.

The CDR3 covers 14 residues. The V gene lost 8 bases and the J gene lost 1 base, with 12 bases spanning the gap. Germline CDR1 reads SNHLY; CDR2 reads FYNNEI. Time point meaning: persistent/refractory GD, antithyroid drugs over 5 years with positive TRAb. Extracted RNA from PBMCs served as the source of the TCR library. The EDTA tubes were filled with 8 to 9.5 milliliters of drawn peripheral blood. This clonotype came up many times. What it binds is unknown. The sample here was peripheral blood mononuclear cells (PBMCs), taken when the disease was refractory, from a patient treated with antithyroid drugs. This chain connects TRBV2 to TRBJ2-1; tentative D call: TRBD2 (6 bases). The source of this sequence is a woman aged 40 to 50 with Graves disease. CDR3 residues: CASGTSRSYNEQFF. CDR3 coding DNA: TGTGCCAGCGGTACTAGCCGGTCCTACAATGAGCAGTTCTTC.